This is a list of T cell receptor beta chains from one sample in a study of T cell repertoires in cytomegalovirus infection. Which antigens these TCRs recognize remains unknown. TCRdb used MiXCR to reprocess the reads, holding one entry per CDR3 protein. The repertoire consists of 650,000 to 850,000 distinct CDR3 sequences, with 25% to 35% occurring once and the leading ten covering roughly 13%. The sequenced sample was cultured CD8+ T cells from PBMCs, obtained from culture after CMV antigen stimulation. These receptors all stem from a human donor in good health (CMV status not recorded). Some clones in this sample may be carry-over from other donors' samples. Each CDR3 is given with its conserved first and last residue. D genes are given only for firm matches. Rows give clone size only sometimes, using once, few, many, or a class for an expanded clone.

v_gene	j_gene	len	d_gene	abundance	CDR3aa	CDR3nt
TRBV10-1	TRBJ2-3	15	NA	NA	CASSDSVGRADTQYF	TGCGCCAGCAGTGACTCGGTGGGAAGGGCGGATACGCAGTATTTT
TRBV2	TRBJ2-1	17	TRBD2	NA	CASSDWRGVPGYNEQFF	TGTGCCAGCAGTGACTGGCGGGGGGTGCCGGGGTACAATGAGCAGTTCTTC
TRBV5-4	TRBJ1-2	11	NA	NA	CASSPGYDYTF	TGTGCCAGCAGCCCCGGGTATGACTACACCTTC
TRBV5-6	TRBJ1-1	13	NA	NA	CASSWGRGAEAFF	TGTGCCAGCAGCTGGGGTCGGGGAGCTGAAGCTTTCTTT
TRBV12-3/TRBV12-4	TRBJ1-2	14	NA	few	CASSNGTYLYGYTF	TGTGCCAGCAGTAACGGGACATACCTATATGGCTACACCTTC
TRBV2	TRBJ2-7	11	NA	NA	CASMGAREQYF	TGTGCCAGCATGGGAGCTCGCGAGCAGTACTTC
TRBV7-9	TRBJ1-5	15	NA	few	CASSLDGSDNQPQHF	TGTGCCAGCAGCTTAGACGGGTCAGATAATCAGCCCCAGCATTTT
TRBV12-3/TRBV12-4	TRBJ2-7	15	TRBD1	few	CASSHTDRPPYEQYF	TGTGCCAGCAGTCACACGGACAGGCCACCCTACGAGCAGTACTTC
TRBV6-5	TRBJ1-2	14	NA	NA	CASSYAGQNYGYTF	TGTGCCAGCAGTTACGCTGGACAGAACTATGGCTACACCTTC
TRBV20-1	TRBJ1-1	15	NA	once	CSPAVFGGLRTEAFF	TGCAGTCCGGCAGTTTTTGGGGGGCTTCGCACTGAAGCTTTCTTT
TRBV7-9	TRBJ2-1	13	NA	few	CASSPTPGDEQFF	TGTGCCAGCAGCCCGACCCCGGGCGATGAGCAGTTCTTC
TRBV7-3	TRBJ2-5	14	NA	NA	CASSPPMIGETQYF	TGTGCCAGCAGCCCTCCAATGATAGGAGAGACCCAGTACTTC
TRBV9	TRBJ2-7	14	NA	NA	CASSAARGHYEQYF	TGTGCCAGCAGCGCCGCCCGGGGCCACTACGAGCAGTACTTC
TRBV7-2	TRBJ1-1	14	NA	many	CASSLARSEGEAFF	TGTGCCAGCAGCTTAGCACGCTCCGAGGGTGAAGCTTTCTTT
TRBV27	TRBJ1-2	13	NA	NA	CASSFAGVGGYTF	TGTGCCAGCAGTTTTGCAGGAGTCGGAGGCTACACCTTC
TRBV7-9	TRBJ2-1	15	TRBD2	many	CASSPRTSGGTEQFF	TGTGCCAGCAGCCCCCGGACTAGCGGGGGGACTGAGCAGTTCTTC
TRBV9	TRBJ2-3	14	NA	NA	CASSGSGTRGTQYF	TGTGCCAGCAGCGGATCCGGGACCCGGGGTACGCAGTATTTT
TRBV6-6	TRBJ1-2	15	NA	NA	CASLDRDFESDGYTF	TGTGCCAGCCTAGACCGGGACTTCGAGTCCGATGGCTACACCTTC
TRBV7-9	TRBJ1-1	19	NA	few	CASSQPRWGETGMNTEAFF	TGTGCCAGCAGCCAACCGAGGTGGGGGGAGACGGGAATGAACACTGAAGCTTTCTTT
TRBV27	TRBJ1-2	13	TRBD1	NA	CASSLRTGVGYTF	TGTGCCAGCAGTCTTCGGACAGGGGTGGGCTACACCTTC
TRBV6-2/TRBV6-3	TRBJ2-7	15	TRBD1	NA	CASSSDRGRMYEQYF	TGTGCCAGCAGTTCAGACAGGGGGCGCATGTACGAGCAGTACTTC
TRBV29-1	TRBJ1-2	14	NA	NA	CSVEGGEGDYGYTF	TGCAGCGTTGAAGGGGGGGAGGGCGACTATGGCTACACCTTC
TRBV12-3/TRBV12-4	TRBJ2-1	14	TRBD2	few	CASSSTSGGGEQFF	TGTGCCAGCAGTTCGACTAGCGGGGGGGGTGAGCAGTTCTTC
TRBV10-3	TRBJ1-1	14	NA	NA	CATLLTGASTEAFF	TGTGCCACCCTACTTACGGGGGCCAGCACTGAAGCTTTCTTT
TRBV4-1	TRBJ2-1	16	TRBD1	few	CASSQRRGQGGNEQFF	TGCGCCAGCAGCCAACGAAGAGGACAGGGTGGGAATGAGCAGTTCTTC
TRBV4-1	TRBJ2-4	15	TRBD1	few	CASSHQGVPGNIQYF	TGCGCCAGCAGCCACCAGGGGGTCCCGGGAAACATTCAGTACTTC
TRBV7-6	TRBJ2-2	19	NA	few	CASSLEVEWGRPGTGELFF	TGTGCCAGCAGCTTAGAAGTGGAGTGGGGGCGACCGGGCACCGGGGAGCTGTTTTTT
TRBV7-6	TRBJ2-2	14	TRBD2	few	CASSLFGGAGELFF	TGTGCCAGCAGCTTATTTGGGGGGGCCGGGGAGCTGTTTTTT
TRBV6-5	TRBJ2-1	15	TRBD1	few	CASSYSEGAGYEQFF	TGTGCCAGCAGTTACTCAGAGGGGGCAGGGTATGAGCAGTTCTTC
TRBV4-1	TRBJ1-5	15	NA	NA	CASSQVGWSNQPQHF	TGCGCCAGCAGCCAAGTAGGGTGGAGCAATCAGCCCCAGCATTTT
TRBV27	TRBJ1-1	13	NA	many	CASSLVPGTEAFF	TGTGCCAGCAGCTTAGTTCCGGGGACTGAAGCTTTCTTT
TRBV9	TRBJ2-2	17	TRBD2	NA	CASSVTRLAGNTGELFF	TGTGCCAGCAGCGTAACCCGGCTAGCGGGGAACACCGGGGAGCTGTTTTTT
TRBV4-1	TRBJ1-1	18	NA	NA	CASSQDAEQGRMNTEAFF	TGCGCCAGCAGCCAAGACGCGGAACAGGGCCGAATGAACACTGAAGCTTTCTTT
TRBV6-6	TRBJ1-2	15	TRBD1	NA	CASSYVLGQHYGYTF	TGTGCCAGCAGTTACGTTTTGGGACAGCACTATGGCTACACCTTC
TRBV12-3/TRBV12-4	TRBJ2-2	12	NA	NA	CALRANTGELFF	TGTGCCCTCAGGGCGAACACCGGGGAGCTGTTTTTT
TRBV7-9	TRBJ2-1	15	TRBD2	few	CASSLVSGVYNEQFF	TGTGCCAGCAGCTTAGTTAGCGGGGTTTACAATGAGCAGTTCTTC
TRBV28	TRBJ1-2	17	TRBD1	NA	CASRDDGTGVTNYGYTF	TGTGCCAGCAGGGACGACGGGACAGGAGTTACTAACTATGGCTACACCTTC
TRBV6-5	TRBJ2-5	18	NA	NA	CASSYFPPQGTGQETQYF	TGTGCCAGCAGTTACTTTCCACCCCAGGGTACGGGGCAAGAGACCCAGTACTTC
TRBV29-1	TRBJ2-2	21	TRBD1	few	CSEGTRQGPPLIKANTGELFF	TGCAGCGAAGGGACCCGACAGGGACCTCCACTAATAAAGGCAAACACCGGGGAGCTGTTTTTT
TRBV5-1	TRBJ1-1	15	NA	NA	CASSWMEGTNTEAFF	TGCGCCAGCAGCTGGATGGAGGGAACGAACACTGAAGCTTTCTTT
TRBV29-1	TRBJ1-2	12	NA	NA	CSVEDRLYGYTF	TGCAGCGTTGAAGATCGTCTCTATGGCTACACCTTC
TRBV6-5	TRBJ1-5	14	NA	NA	CASSYMVGNQPQHF	TGTGCCAGCAGTTACATGGTTGGTAATCAGCCCCAGCATTTT
TRBV7-4	TRBJ2-7	14	NA	few	CASSTSFSYYEQYF	TGTGCCAGCAGCACTTCGTTCTCCTACTACGAGCAGTACTTC
TRBV9	TRBJ1-1	15	TRBD1	NA	CASSAGQGRGTEAFF	TGTGCCAGCAGCGCGGGACAGGGGAGGGGCACTGAAGCTTTCTTT
TRBV13	TRBJ2-7	15	TRBD2	NA	CASSLGTSGDNEQYF	TGTGCCAGCAGCTTAGGGACTAGCGGGGATAACGAGCAGTACTTC
TRBV6-6	TRBJ2-1	16	TRBD2	NA	CASSRTSGGINNEQFF	TGTGCCAGCAGTCGGACTAGCGGGGGGATTAACAATGAGCAGTTCTTC